This T cell receptor (beta chain) was found in a study of T cells in Graves' hyperthyroidism and ophthalmopathy. The overall study: The authors collected peripheral blood at initial diagnosis, before any treatment.

The CDR3 covers 13 residues. Germline values: CDR1 MNHEY, CDR2 SMNVEV (reference sequence). Concerning this clonotype itself: This could be a read error, since a much larger clone is one nucleotide away.

Amplified TCR beta CDR3 regions came from RNA transcripts. Primed by the HTBI set, a first-round RT-PCR was run on the TCR CDR3. TCRdb re-called the multiplex PCR reads with MiXCR, one entry per CDR3 protein. Of roughly 650,000 distinct CDR3 sequences listed, about a sixth were seen once; the top ten hold approximately 3.5%. Exclusion of a patient resulted from uncontrolled infection, other autoimmune disease, pregnancy or lactation. The diagnostic basis comprised clinical symptoms, serum thyroxine and TRAb, thyroid ultrasound and orbital computed tomography. PBMCs stemmed from approximately 10 ml fresh peripheral blood.

The sample taken for sequencing was blood. The V call is TRBV27, the J call TRBJ2-7; 9 bases fit TRBD2. The receptor was isolated from a woman between 35 and 50 years old with Graves' ophthalmopathy. Written as DNA, the CDR3 is TGTGCCAGCAGTGCGGGACTAGCTTACGATCAGTACTTC. Protein: CASSAGLAYDQYF.